This entry concerns a single T cell receptor (beta chain). As yet, its antigen is unknown. This sample was included in a study of T cell responses to AZD1222 COVID-19 vaccine. General observations from the study: Two doses of AZD1222 preceded a rise in Spike-specific TCR breadth and depth. Only after the peak T cell response were repertoires sampled. Clonal diversity was possibly underestimated; the donors were predominantly white British and more often female. Just six or seven AZD1222 recipients tested seropositive at baseline.

Only in-frame clones appear in the TCRdb table, and some are missing; sequencing was by immunoSEQ multiplex PCR. The sample has some 150,000 clones, under 95% seen once. The receptor's source is an adult in good health. Sequenced here: peripheral blood, sampled on day 0 of AZD1222 vaccination.

The CDR3 loop reads CASSHVDGRQETQYF. CDR3 coding DNA: TGCGCCAGCAGCCATGTCGACGGTCGCCAAGAGACCCAGTACTTC. V and J are TRBV4-1 and TRBJ2-5; D is undetermined. V was trimmed by 3 bases and J by 1 base, leaving 12 bases between them. The germline gives CDR1 MGHRA, CDR2 YSYEKL. The CDR3 is 15 residues long.